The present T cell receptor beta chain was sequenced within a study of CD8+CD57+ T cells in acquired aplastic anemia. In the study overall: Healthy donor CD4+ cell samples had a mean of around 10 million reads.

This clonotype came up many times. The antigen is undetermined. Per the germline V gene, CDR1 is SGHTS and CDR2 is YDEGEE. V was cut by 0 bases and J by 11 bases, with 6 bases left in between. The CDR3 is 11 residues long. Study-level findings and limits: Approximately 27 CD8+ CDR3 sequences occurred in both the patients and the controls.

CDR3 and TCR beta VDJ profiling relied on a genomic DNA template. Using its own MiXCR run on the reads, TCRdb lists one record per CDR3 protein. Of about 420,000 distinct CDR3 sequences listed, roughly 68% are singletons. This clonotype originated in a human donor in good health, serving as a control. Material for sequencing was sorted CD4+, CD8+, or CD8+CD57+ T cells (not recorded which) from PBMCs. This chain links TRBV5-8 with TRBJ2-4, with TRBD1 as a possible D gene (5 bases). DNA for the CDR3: TGTGCCAGCAGCTTGGGACAGTTTCAGTACTTC. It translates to CASSLGQFQYF. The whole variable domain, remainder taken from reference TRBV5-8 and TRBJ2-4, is EAGVTQSPTHLIKTRGQQATLRCSPISGHTSVYWYQQALGLGLQFLLWYDEGEERNRGNFPPRFSGRQFPNYSSELNVNALELEDSALYLCASSLGQFQYFGAGTRLSVL.